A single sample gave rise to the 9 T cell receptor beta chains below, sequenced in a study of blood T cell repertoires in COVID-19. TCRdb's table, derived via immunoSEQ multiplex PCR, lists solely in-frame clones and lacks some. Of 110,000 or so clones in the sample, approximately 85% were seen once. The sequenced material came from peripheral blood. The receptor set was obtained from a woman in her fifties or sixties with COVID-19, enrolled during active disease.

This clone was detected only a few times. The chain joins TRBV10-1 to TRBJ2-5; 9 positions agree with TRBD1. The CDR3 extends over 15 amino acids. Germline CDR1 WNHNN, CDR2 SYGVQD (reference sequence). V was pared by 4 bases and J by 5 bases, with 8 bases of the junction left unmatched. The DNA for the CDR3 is TGCGCCAGCAGTGTGTCGGGACAGGGAGAGGAGACCCAGTACTTC. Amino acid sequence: CASSVSGQGEETQYF.

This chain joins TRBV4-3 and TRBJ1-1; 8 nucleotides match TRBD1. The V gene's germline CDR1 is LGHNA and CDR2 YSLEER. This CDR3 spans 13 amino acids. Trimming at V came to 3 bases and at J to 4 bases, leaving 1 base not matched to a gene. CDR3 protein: CASSHTGGTEAFF. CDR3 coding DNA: TGCGCCAGCAGCCATACAGGGGGCACTGAAGCTTTCTTT.

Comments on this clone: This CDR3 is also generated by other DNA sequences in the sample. The CDR3 nucleotides read TGTGCCAGCAGCCTGCAAGGGGACACTGAAGCTTTCTTT. This translates into CASSLQGDTEAFF. This chain joins TRBV7-9 and TRBJ1-1; weak D call: TRBD1 (5 bases). Germline V gene sequence: CDR1 SEHNR, CDR2 FQNEAQ (reference sequence). Trimming took 5 bases from V and 3 from J, leaving 10 bases between them. CDR3 length: 13 amino acids.

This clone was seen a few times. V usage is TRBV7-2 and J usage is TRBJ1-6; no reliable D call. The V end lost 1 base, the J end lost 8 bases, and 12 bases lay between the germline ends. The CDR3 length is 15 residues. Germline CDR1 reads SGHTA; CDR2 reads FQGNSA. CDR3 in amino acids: CASSLGTQKYSPLHF. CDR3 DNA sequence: TGTGCCAGCAGCTTAGGGACTCAAAAGTATTCACCCCTCCACTTT.

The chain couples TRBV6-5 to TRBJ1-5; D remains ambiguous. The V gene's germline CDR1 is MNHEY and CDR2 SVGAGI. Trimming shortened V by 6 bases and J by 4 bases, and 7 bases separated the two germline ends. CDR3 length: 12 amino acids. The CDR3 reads CASRFGNQPQHF. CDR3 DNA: TGTGCCAGCAGGTTCGGGAATCAGCCCCAGCATTTT.

For the CDR3, the DNA is TGTGCCAGCAGTTACTCGATATGGGGGCCCGGCGAAGCTTTCTTT. Protein product: CASSYSIWGPGEAFF. The V call is TRBV6-5, the J call TRBJ1-1, with D maybe TRBD1 (6 bases). Trimming cost V 0 bases and J 8 bases, with 16 bases left between them. The CDR3 runs 15 residues. The germline V gene encodes CDR1 MNHEY and CDR2 SVGAGI.

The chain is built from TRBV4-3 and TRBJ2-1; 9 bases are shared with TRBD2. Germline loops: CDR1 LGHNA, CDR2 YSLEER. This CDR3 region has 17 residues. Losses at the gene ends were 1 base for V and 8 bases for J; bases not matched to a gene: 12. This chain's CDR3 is CASSQGAQAGGQDEQFF. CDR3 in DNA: TGCGCCAGCAGCCAAGGAGCGCAAGCGGGGGGCCAGGATGAGCAGTTCTTC.

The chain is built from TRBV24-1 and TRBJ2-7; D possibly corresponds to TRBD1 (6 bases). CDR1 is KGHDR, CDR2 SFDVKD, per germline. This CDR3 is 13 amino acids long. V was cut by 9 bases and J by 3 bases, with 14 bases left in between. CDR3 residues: CATAKTGYYEQYF. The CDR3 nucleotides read TGTGCCACCGCCAAGACAGGCTACTACGAGCAGTACTTC.

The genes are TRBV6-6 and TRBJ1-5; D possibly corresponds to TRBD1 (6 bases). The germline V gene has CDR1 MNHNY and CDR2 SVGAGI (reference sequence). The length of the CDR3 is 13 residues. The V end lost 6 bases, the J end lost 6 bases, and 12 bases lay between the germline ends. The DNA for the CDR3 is TGTGCCAGCAGGCCCCAGGGGAGTCAGCCCCAGCATTTT. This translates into CASRPQGSQPQHF.